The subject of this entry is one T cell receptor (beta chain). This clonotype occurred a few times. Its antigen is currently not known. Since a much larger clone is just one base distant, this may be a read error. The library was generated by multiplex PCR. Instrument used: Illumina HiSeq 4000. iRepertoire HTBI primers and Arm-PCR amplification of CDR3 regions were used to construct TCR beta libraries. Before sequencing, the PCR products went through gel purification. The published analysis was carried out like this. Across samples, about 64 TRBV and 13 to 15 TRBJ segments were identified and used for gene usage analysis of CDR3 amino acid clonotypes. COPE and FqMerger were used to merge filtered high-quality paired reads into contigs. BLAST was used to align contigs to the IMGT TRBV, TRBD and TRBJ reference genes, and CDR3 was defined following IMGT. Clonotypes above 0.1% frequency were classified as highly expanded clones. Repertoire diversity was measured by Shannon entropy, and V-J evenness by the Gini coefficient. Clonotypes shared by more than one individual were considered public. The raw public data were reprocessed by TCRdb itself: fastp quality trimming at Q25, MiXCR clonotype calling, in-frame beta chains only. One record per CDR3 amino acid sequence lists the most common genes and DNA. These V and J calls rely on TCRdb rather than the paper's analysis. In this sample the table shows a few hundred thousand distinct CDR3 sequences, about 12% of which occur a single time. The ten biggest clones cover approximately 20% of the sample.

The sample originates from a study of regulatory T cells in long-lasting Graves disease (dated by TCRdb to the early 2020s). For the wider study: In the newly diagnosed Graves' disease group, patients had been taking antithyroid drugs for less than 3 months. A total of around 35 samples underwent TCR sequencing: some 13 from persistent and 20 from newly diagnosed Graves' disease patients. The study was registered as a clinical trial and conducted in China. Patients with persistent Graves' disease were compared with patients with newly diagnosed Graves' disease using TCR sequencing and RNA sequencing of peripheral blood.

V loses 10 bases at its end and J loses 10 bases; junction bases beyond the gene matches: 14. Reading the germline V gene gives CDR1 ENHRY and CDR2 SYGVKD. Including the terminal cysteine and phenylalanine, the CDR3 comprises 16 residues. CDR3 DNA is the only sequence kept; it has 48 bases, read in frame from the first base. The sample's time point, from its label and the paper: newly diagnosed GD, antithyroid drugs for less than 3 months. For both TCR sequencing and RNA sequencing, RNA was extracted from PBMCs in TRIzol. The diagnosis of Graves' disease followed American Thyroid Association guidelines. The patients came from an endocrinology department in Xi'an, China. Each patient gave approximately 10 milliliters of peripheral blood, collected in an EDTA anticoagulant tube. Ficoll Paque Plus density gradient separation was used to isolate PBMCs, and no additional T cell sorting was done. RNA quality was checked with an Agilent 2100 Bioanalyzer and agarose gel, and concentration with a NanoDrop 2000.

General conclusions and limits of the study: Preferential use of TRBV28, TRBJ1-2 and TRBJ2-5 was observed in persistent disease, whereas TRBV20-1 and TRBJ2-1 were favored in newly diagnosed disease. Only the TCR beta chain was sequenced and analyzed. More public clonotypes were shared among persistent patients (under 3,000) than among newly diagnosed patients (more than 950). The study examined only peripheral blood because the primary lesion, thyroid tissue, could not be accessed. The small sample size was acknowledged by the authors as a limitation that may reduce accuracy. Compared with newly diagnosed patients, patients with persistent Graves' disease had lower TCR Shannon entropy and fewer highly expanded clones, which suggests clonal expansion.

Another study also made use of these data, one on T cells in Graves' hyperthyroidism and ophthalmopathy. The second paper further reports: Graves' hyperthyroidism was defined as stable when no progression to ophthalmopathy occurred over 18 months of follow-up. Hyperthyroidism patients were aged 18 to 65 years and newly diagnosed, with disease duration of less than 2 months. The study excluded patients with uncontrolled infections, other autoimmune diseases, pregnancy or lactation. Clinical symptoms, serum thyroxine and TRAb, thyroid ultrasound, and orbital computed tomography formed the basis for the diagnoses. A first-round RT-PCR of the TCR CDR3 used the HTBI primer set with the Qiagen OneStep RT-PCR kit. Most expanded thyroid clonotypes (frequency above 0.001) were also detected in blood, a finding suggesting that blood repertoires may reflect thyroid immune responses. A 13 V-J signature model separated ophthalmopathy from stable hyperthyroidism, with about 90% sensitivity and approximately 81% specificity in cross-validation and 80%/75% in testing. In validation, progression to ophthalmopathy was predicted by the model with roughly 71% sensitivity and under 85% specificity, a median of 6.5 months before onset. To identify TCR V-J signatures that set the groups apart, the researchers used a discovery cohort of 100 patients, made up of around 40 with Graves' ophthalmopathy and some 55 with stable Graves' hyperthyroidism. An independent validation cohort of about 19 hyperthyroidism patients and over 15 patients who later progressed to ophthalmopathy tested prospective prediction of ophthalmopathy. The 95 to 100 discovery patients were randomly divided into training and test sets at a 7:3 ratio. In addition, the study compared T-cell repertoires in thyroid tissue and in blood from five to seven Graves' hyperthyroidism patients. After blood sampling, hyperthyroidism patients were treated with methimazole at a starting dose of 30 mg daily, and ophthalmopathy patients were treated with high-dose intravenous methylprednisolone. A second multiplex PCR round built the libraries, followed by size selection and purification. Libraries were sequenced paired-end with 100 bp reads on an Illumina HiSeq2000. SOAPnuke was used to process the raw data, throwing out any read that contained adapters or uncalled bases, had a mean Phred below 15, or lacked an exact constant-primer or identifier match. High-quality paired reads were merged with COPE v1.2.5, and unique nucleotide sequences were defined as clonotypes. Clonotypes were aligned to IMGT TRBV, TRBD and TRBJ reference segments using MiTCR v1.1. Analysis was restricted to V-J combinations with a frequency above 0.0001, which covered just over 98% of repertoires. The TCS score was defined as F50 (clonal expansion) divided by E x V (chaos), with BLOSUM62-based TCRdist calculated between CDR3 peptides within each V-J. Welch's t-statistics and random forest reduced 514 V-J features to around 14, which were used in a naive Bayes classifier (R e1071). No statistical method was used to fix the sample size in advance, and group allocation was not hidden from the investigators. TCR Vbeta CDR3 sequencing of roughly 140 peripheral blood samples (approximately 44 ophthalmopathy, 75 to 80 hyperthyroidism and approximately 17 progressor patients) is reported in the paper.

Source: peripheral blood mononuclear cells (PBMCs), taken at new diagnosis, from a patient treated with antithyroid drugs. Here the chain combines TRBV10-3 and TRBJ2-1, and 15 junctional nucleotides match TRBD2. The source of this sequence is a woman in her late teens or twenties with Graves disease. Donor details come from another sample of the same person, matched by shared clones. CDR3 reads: CATLRPGLAGGQEQFF. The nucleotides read TGTGCCACTTTGCGACCCGGACTAGCGGGGGGGCAGGAGCAGTTCTTC.